Sequencing of this T cell receptor beta chain was carried out in a study of cytomegalovirus exposure and HLA in healthy donors. The overall study: Unique TCR beta sequences numbering approximately 120 million came from approximately 180 million T cells in an earlier analysis.

V lost 1 base, J lost 4 bases, and 5 bases lay in between. There are 12 residues in the CDR3. The germline CDR1 and CDR2 sequences are SGHNT and YYREEE (reference sequence). Primers included in the PCR were 60 Vbeta and 13 Jbeta primers. The assay was immunoSEQ multiplex PCR, and TCRdb's table has in-frame clones only and misses some. The sample carries roughly 97,000 clones, about 79% recorded once. The chain employs TRBV5-4 and TRBJ1-2, with D unclear. The sequenced sample consisted of PBMCs. The receptor's source is a man in his sixties in good health and CMV-seropositive. In DNA, the CDR3 is TGTGCCAGCAGCTTGAGCGGCTATGGCTACACCTTC. The encoded protein is CASSLSGYGYTF.